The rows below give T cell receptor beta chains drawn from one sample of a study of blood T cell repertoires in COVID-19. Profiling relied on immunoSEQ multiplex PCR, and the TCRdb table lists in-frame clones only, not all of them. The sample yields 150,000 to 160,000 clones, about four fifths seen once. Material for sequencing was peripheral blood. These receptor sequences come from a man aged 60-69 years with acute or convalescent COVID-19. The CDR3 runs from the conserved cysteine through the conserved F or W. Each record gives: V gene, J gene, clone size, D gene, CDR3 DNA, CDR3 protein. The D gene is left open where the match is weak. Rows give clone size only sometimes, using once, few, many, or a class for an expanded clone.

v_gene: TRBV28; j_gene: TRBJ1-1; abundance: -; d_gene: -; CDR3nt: TGTGCCAGCACCCTCGGGGTGGGCACTGAAGCTTTCTTT; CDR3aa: CASTLGVGTEAFF
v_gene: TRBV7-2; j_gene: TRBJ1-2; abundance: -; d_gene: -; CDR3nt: TGTGCCAGCAGCTTAGGGGTTCAGGGGATAAGTGGCTACACCTTC; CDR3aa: CASSLGVQGISGYTF
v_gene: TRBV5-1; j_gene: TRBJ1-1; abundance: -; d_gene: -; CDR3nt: TGCGCCAGCAGCTCAACCGGGAGCCTGAACACTGAAGCTTTCTTT; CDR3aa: CASSSTGSLNTEAFF
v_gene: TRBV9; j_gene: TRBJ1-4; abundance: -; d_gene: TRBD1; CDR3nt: TGTGCCAGCAGCGTAGGTTTGGGGGAACCGGGACAGGGACAATCCTATGAAAAACTGTTTTTT; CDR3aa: CASSVGLGEPGQGQSYEKLFF
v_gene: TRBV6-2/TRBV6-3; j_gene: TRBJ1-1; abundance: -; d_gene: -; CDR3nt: TGTGCCAGCAGTTACCAGGTGCTAGGCGGGGCTTTCTTT; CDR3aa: CASSYQVLGGAFF
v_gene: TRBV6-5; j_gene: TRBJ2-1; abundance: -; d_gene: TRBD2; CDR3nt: TGTGCCAGCGGGGGGGGAGGCAACTCCTACAATGAGCAGTTCTTC; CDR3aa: CASGGGGNSYNEQFF
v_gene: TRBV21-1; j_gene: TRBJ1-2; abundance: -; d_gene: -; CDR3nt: TGTGCCAGCAGCAGGGGACAGGGCGAGGGGGGCTACACCTTC; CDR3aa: CASSRGQGEGGYTF
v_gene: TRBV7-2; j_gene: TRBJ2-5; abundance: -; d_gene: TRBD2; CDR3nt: TGTGCCAGCAGCCCCCGACTAGCGGGGGGCCGGTCAGAGACCCAGTACTTC; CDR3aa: CASSPRLAGGRSETQYF
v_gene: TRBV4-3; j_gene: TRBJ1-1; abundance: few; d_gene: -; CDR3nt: TGCGCCAGCCGGCGGGGGGCCACTGAAGCTTTCTTT; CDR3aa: CASRRGATEAFF
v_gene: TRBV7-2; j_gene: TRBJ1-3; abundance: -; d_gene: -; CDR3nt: TGTGCCAGCAGCTCGCAGGGGCTCTCTGGAAACACCATATATTTT; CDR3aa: CASSSQGLSGNTIYF
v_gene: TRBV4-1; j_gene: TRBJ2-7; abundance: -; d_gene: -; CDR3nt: TGCGCCAGCAGCCAAGATTCTACAGGGGGAGGGCCGTACGAGCAGTACTTC; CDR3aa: CASSQDSTGGGPYEQYF
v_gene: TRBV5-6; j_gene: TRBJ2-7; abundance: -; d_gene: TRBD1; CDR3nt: TGTGCCACCTCTGGGGGGACAGGGGTGTCAAGGGAGCAGTACTTC; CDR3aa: CATSGGTGVSREQYF
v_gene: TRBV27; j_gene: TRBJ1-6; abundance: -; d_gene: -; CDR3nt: TGTGCCAGCAGTAGCGGGGTACAGGGTAATTCACCCCTCCACTTT; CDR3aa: CASSSGVQGNSPLHF
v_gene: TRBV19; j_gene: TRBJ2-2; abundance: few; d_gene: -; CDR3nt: TGTGCCAGTAGTATTGCAGGGAGGAGTGGAACAACCGGGGAGCTGTTTTTT; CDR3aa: CASSIAGRSGTTGELFF
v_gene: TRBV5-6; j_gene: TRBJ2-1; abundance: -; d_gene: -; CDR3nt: TGTGCCAGCAGCCCGGACTTGTCCCGCAATGAGCAGTTCTTC; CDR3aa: CASSPDLSRNEQFF
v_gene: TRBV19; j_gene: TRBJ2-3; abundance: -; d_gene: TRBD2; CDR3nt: TGTGCCAGTACCCTGGGACTAGCGGAAGATACGCAGTATTTT; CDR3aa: CASTLGLAEDTQYF
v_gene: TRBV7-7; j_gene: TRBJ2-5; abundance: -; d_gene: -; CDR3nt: TGTGCTAGCAGCTCCCGCAAGGGAGCGGAGGAGACCCAGTACTTC; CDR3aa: CASSSRKGAEETQYF
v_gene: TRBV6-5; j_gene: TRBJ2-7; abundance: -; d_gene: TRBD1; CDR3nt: TGTGCCAGCAGTAGTTTCACAGGGGGCTACGAGCAGTACTTC; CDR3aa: CASSSFTGGYEQYF
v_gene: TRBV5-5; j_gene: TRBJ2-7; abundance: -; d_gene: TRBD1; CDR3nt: TGTGCCAGCAGCGATACCCAGGGGGCGCGCGGGTACTTC; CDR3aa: CASSDTQGARGYF
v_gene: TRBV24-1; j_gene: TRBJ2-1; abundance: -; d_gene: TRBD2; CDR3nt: TGTGCCACCAGTGATTTTTCTAGCGGCTACAATGAGCAGTTCTTC; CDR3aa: CATSDFSSGYNEQFF
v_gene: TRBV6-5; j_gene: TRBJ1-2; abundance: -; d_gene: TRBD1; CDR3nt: TGTGCCAGCAGTCGACCGGGACAGGGGGCCAGTGGCTACACCTTC; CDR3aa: CASSRPGQGASGYTF
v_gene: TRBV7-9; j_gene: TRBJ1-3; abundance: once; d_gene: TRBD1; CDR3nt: TGTGCCAGCAGCTTAATAAGGGACAGCGGAGGTAGAAACACCATATATTTT; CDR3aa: CASSLIRDSGGRNTIYF
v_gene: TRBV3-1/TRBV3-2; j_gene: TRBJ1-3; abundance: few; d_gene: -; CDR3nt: TGTGCCAGCACATTCAATGGAAACACCATATATTTT; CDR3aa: CASTFNGNTIYF
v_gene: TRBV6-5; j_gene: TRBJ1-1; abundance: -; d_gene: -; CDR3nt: TGTGCCAGCAGGACACCGTCGAACACTGAAGCTTTCTTT; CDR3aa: CASRTPSNTEAFF
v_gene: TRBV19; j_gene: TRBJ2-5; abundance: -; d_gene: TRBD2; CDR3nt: TGTGCCAGTAGTCCGACGGGAGCGGGAGTCGGGGAGACCCAGTACTTC; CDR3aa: CASSPTGAGVGETQYF
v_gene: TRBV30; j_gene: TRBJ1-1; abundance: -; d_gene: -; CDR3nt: TGTGCCTGGAGTAAGCCCCTGTCTGAAGCTTTCTTT; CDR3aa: CAWSKPLSEAFF
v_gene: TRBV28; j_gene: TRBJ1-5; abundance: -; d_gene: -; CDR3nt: TGTGCCACAGGTCCTAGCAATCAGCCCCAGCATTTT; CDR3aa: CATGPSNQPQHF
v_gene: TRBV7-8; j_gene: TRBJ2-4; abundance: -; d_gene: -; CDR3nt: TGTGCCAGCAGCTTAGGACCGGACACTCTAGCCAAAAACATTCAGTACTTC; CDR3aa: CASSLGPDTLAKNIQYF
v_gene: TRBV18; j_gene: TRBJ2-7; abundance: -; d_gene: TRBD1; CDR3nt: TGTGCCAGCTCACCTCCGGGACAGGGTCCCCCCTACGAGCAGTACTTC; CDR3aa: CASSPPGQGPPYEQYF
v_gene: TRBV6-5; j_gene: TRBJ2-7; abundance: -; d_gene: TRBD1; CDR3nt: TGTGCCAGCAGTACACAGGGGGCCGGATCCTACGAGCAGTACTTC; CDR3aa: CASSTQGAGSYEQYF
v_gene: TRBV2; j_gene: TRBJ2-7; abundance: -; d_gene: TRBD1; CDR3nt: TGTGCCAGCAGCAGGGGGCAAACCTACGAGCAGTACTTC; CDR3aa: CASSRGQTYEQYF
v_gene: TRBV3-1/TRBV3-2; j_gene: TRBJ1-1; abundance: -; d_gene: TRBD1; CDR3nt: TGTGCCAGCAGCCAGCGGGACAGAGGGCGATACACTGAAGCTTTCTTT; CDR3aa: CASSQRDRGRYTEAFF
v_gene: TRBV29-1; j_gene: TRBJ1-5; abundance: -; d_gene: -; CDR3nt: TGCAGCGTTGCAGGGGTGGGACAGCCCCAGCATTTT; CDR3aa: CSVAGVGQPQHF
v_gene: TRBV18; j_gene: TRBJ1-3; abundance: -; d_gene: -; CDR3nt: TGTGCCAGCTCACCACCGATGGGCCCCTCTGGAAACACCATATATTTT; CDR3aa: CASSPPMGPSGNTIYF
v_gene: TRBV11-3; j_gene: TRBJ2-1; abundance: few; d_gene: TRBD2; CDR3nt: TGTGCCAGCAGCCTAACCGGGACTAGCGGGGTGAATGAGCAGTTCTTC; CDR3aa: CASSLTGTSGVNEQFF
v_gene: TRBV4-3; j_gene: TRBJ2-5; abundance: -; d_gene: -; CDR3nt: TGCGCCAGCAGCCAAGCCTATTATACAGGGACCCAAGAGACCCAGTACTTC; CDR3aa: CASSQAYYTGTQETQYF
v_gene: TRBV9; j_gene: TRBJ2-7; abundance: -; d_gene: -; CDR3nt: TGTGCCAGCAGCGTGGGCAGGGTCAACTACGAGCAGTACTTC; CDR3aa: CASSVGRVNYEQYF
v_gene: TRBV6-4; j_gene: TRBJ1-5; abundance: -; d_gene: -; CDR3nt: TGTGCCAGCAGTGACTCGGTCCTCGAGGAAGGTAATAGCAATCAGCCCCAGCATTTT; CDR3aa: CASSDSVLEEGNSNQPQHF
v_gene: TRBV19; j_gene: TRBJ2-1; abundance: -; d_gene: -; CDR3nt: TGTGCCAGCACGGCGGCCCCTACATACAATGAGCAGTTCTTC; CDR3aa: CASTAAPTYNEQFF
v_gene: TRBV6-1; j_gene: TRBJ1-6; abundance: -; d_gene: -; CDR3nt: TGTGCCAGCAGTGAAACGGGGAGCTCACGATCACCCCTCCACTTT; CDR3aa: CASSETGSSRSPLHF
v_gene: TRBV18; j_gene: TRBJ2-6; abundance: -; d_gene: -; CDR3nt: TGTGCCAGCTCAAACCGGACAGCCTACTTCTCTGGGGCCAACGTCCTGACTTTC; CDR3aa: CASSNRTAYFSGANVLTF
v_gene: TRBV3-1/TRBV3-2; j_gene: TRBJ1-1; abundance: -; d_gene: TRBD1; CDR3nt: TGTGCCAGCAGCCTAACAGGGGGAGGCACTGAAGCTTTCTTT; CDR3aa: CASSLTGGGTEAFF
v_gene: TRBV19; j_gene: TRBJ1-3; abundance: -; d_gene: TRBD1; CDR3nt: TGTGCCAGTAGTTTTACACAGGGGGCGTCTGGAAACACCATATATTTT; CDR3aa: CASSFTQGASGNTIYF
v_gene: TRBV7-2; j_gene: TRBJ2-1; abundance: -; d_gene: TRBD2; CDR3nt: TGTGCCAGCAGCTTAGCTAGGGGACTAGCGGGTAATGAGCAGTTCTTC; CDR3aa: CASSLARGLAGNEQFF
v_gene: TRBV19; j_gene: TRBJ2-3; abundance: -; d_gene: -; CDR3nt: TGTGCCAGTAGTCTTCGACAGAGCACAGATACGCAGTATTTT; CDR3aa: CASSLRQSTDTQYF
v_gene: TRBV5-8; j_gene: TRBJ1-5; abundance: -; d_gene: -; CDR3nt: TGTGCCAGCAGCTTGTACAGTAGCAATCAGCCCCAGCATTTT; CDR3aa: CASSLYSSNQPQHF
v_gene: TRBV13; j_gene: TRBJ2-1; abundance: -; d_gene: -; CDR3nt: TGTGCCAGCAGCCCGTTGAACCGGGATGAGCAGTTCTTC; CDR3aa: CASSPLNRDEQFF
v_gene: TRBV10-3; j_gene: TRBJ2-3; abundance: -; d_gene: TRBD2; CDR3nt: TGTGCCATCAGAAGGACTAGCGGCACAGATACGCAGTATTTT; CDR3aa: CAIRRTSGTDTQYF
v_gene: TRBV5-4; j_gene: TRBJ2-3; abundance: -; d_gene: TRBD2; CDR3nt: TGTGCCAGCTCCTTAGCGGGGTACACAGATACGCAGTATTTT; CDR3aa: CASSLAGYTDTQYF
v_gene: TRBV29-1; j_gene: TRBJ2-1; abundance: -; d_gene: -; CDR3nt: TGCAGCGTTGGAGTCCGCCCAGGGGTGGAGCAGTTCTTC; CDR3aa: CSVGVRPGVEQFF
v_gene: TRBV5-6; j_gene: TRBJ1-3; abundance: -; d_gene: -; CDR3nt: TGTGCCAGCAGCGGCCGATTCCACTCTGGAAACACCATATATTTT; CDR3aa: CASSGRFHSGNTIYF
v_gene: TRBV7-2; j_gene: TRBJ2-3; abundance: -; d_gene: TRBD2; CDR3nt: TGTGCCAGCAGCTTAAGTTGGGTCCTAGCGGGACCGGATACGCAGTATTTT; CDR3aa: CASSLSWVLAGPDTQYF
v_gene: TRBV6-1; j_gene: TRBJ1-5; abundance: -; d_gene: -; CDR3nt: TGTGCCAGCAGTGAAAATAGGGGAGGGGGTTATCAGCCCCAGCATTTT; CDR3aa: CASSENRGGGYQPQHF
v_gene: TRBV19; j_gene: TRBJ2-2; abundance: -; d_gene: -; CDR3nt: TGTGCCAGTAGTATATACGGGGGGCCGATCACCGGGGAGCTGTTTTTT; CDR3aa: CASSIYGGPITGELFF
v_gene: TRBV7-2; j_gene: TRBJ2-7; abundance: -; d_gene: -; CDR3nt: TGTGCCAGCAGCTCCGTTGTTTCCTACGAGCAGTACTTC; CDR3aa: CASSSVVSYEQYF
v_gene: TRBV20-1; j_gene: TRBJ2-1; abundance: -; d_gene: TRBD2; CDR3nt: TGCAGTGCTAGTTCCGGGACTAGGGGAAATGAGCAGTTCTTC; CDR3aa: CSASSGTRGNEQFF
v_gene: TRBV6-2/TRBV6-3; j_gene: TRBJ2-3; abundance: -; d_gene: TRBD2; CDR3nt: TGTGCCAGCAGTTACGTAGCGGGGGGGCCCTCAATTGCAGATACGCAGTATTTT; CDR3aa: CASSYVAGGPSIADTQYF